These 29 T cell receptor beta chains were sequenced from one sample in a study of tumor-infiltrating lymphocytes in primary liver carcinoma. Co-extraction of both nucleic acids (RNA and DNA) used roughly 20-33 mg of unsorted bulk tissue. The researchers produced TCR beta cDNA from 450 to 600 ng total RNA with a constant-region primer. Libraries covering TCR beta were generated through three nested multiplex PCR rounds (using a slightly modified ARM-PCR). PCR rounds one and two used TRBV1-TRBV30 forward primers with a C-beta reverse primer for approximately 11 cycles each. TCRdb recomputed calls from the multiplex PCR reads with MiXCR, one row per CDR3 protein. The table includes around 190,000 distinct CDR3 sequences, around four fifths detected once. What was sequenced was tumor tissue from primary liver carcinoma. The origin of the receptors is a man in his forties or fifties with primary liver carcinoma and hepatitis B virus infection.

J is TRBJ2-7 and V is TRBV5-1, with TRBD1 identical over 11 bases. Unmatched junction bases numbered 10, after V lost 4 bases and J lost 10 bases. This CDR3 is 14 amino acids long. Germline V gene sequence: CDR1 SGHRS, CDR2 YFSETQ. Written as DNA, the CDR3 is TGCGCCAGCAGCCTCGGACAGGGGGCGGTCGATCAGTACTTC. Translated, it gives CASSLGQGAVDQYF.

Comment on this clonotype: A read error may produce the germline difference seen at one junction end. V is TRBV7-2 and J is TRBJ2-7, with 10 nucleotides matching TRBD2. The CDR3 is 15 residues long. CDR1 SGHTA and CDR2 FQGNSA come from the germline V gene. CDR3 protein: CASSLDPAGGREQYF. CDR3 DNA sequence: TGTGCCAGCAGTTTAGATCCAGCGGGAGGGCGGGAGCAGTACTTC.

With regard to this clonotype: The junction and the germline gene differ at one end; a read error may be behind it. The genes are TRBV4-2 and TRBJ2-5; 7 positions match TRBD2. This CDR3 has 18 amino acids. Looked up from germline, CDR1 is LGHNA and CDR2 is YNFKEQ. CDR3 protein: CASSQGLRSGRALETHYF. The CDR3 bases are TGTGCCAGCAGCCAAGGCCTCCGGAGTGGGAGGGCCTTGGAGACCCATTACTTC.

A word on this clonotype: An end of the junction does not agree with germline; a read error may underlie this. The chain combines TRBV12-3 or TRBV12-4 with TRBJ2-1, with 7 nucleotides matching TRBD1. The CDR3 extends over 15 amino acids. Here the CDR3 reads CASRGSGQSYNVQFF. The CDR3 DNA reads as TGTGCCAGCAGGGGATCGGGACAGTCATACAATGTGCAGTTCTTC.

On this clonotype: A much bigger clone sits one base away, suggesting this may be a read error. This CDR3 fails to terminate in the conserved phenylalanine or tryptophan, so it likely reflects a read error. The rearrangement joins TRBV5-1 to TRBJ2-1; the D is unclear. The ends were cut back, 0 bases at V and 7 bases at J, with 11 bases in the middle. There are 14 residues in the CDR3. Germline CDR1 and CDR2: SGHRS and YFSETQ. The CDR3 coding sequence is TGCGCCAGCAGCTTGGAACTGCAGCGAAATGAGCAGTTCATC. This translates into CASSLELQRNEQFI.

The count of this clonotype is one. The chain joins TRBV29-1 to TRBJ2-3; a weak D match, TRBD2 (5 bases). Germline V gene data show CDR1 as SQVTM and CDR2 as ANQGSEA. The CDR3 sequence is 14 residues long. The CDR3 bases are TGCACCGGGATTCAAATATCGGGCACAGATACGCAGTATTTT. Protein: CTGIQISGTDTQYF.

In nucleotides, the CDR3 is TGTGCTATCATGCGGGGCACCACAATAAATCAGCCCCAGCATTTT. This translates into CAIMRGTTINQPQHF. The rearrangement uses TRBV12-3 or TRBV12-4 and TRBJ1-5; possible D gene TRBD1, 5 bases. CDR3 length equals 15 residues.

This sequence joins TRBV6-1 and TRBJ2-6, with D possibly called TRBD1 or TRBD2 (5 bases each). The CDR3 runs to 19 residues. V lost 6 bases and J lost 0, with 21 bases in between. Germline lookup yields CDR1 MNHNS and CDR2 SASEGT. The CDR3 loop is CASRAFQGRDRSGANVLTF. CDR3 DNA sequence: TGTGCCAGCAGGGCATTTCAGGGAAGGGACCGCTCTGGGGCCAACGTCCTGACTTTC.

There are a few counts of this clonotype. The conserved final phenylalanine or tryptophan is absent from the CDR3, which likely points to a read error. This chain links TRBV28 with TRBJ1-1; D unresolved. Germline V gene sequence: CDR1 MDHEN, CDR2 SYDVKM. V was trimmed by 2 bases and J by 1 base, leaving 5 bases between them. The CDR3 is 13 amino acids. Here the CDR3 DNA reads TGTGCCAGCAGTTTAGACGGGAACACTGAAGCTTTCTCT. As protein: CASSLDGNTEAFS.

This clonotype was detected many times. The rearrangement joins TRBV28 to TRBJ2-5; the D gene could be TRBD1 or TRBD2 (7 bases each). This CDR3 region has 14 residues. Trimming removed 7 bases at V and 4 bases at J, with 16 bases between. Germline lookup yields CDR1 MDHEN and CDR2 SYDVKM. CDR3 residues: CASTPGGGRETQYF. The CDR3 DNA is TGTGCCAGCACCCCAGGGGGGGGACGAGAGACCCAGTACTTC.

This clonotype was found a few times. The chain carries TRBV11-2 and TRBJ2-5; D not certain. Germline V gene data show CDR1 as SGHAT and CDR2 as FQNNGV. Trimming shortened V by 2 bases and J by 14 bases, and 24 bases separated the two germline ends. This CDR3 comprises 15 residues. DNA of the CDR3: TGTGCCAGCAGCTTATCTCAAACAACGAAAGAGACCCGCTACTTC. It is translated as CASSLSQTTKETRYF. Full variable domain (missing parts from reference TRBV11-2 and TRBJ2-5): EAGVAQSPRYKIIEKRQSVAFWCNPISGHATLYWYQQILGQGPKLLIQFQNNGVVDDSQLPKDRFSAERLKGVDSTLKIQPAKLEDSAVYLCASSLSQTTKETRYFGPGTRLLVL.

J is TRBJ2-1 and V is TRBV10-2, with D perhaps TRBD2 (5 bases). V was pared by 4 bases and J by 2 bases, with 12 bases between. The CDR3 has 15 amino acids. CDR1 is WSHSY, CDR2 SAAADI, per germline. The CDR3 bases are TGCGCCAGCAGTGTGTCCCAGACTACCTACAATGAGCAGTTCTTC. As protein: CASSVSQTTYNEQFF.

A word on this clonotype: Sequence at one end of the junction differs from germline and may be a read error. The rearrangement joins TRBV29-1 to TRBJ1-5, with TRBD1 as a possible D gene (6 bases). CDR1 and CDR2 from the germline V gene are SQVTM and ANQGSEA. This CDR3 comprises 13 residues. The CDR3 region is CSLVGQIDQPQHF. As DNA, the CDR3 is TGTAGCCTTGTCGGACAGATCGATCAGCCCCAGCATTTT.

As concerns this clonotype: Relative to the germline gene, one junction end is altered; a read error may explain this. This sequence joins TRBV6-2 or TRBV6-3 and TRBJ2-1; D gene unclear. The CDR3 is 16 residues long. Looked up from germline, CDR1 is MNHEY and CDR2 is SVGEGT. In DNA form, the CDR3 reads TGTGCCAGCGGCGGACGGGTCCTTAGCTCCTACAATGAGCAGCTCTTC. It specifies CASGGRVLSSYNEQLF.

This clonotype was detected once. V is TRBV29-1 and J is TRBJ1-5; TRBD1 is a possible D gene (6 bases). The V gene lost 6 bases and the J gene lost 7 bases, with 16 bases spanning the gap. This CDR3 comprises 13 residues. Germline loops: CDR1 SQVTM, CDR2 ANQGSEA. The CDR3 DNA sequence: TGCAGCGTAACCAACGGGGGCCGCCAGCCCCAGCATTTT. Amino acid sequence: CSVTNGGRQPQHF.

As to this clonotype: One end of the junction does not line up with germline, which may come from a read error. The chain is built from TRBV29-1 and TRBJ2-4; no clear D gene. This CDR3 has 11 residues. Germline V CDR1 and CDR2: SQVTM, ANQGSEA. CDR3 nucleotides: TGCTGCGTTAATGAAGGAAACATTCAGTACTTC. Amino acid sequence: CCVNEGNIQYF.

For this clonotype: A junction boundary mismatches the germline segment, possibly from a read error. V and J are TRBV4-2 and TRBJ2-3, with 16 bases matching TRBD2. Germline CDR1 reads LGHNA; CDR2 reads YNFKEQ. The CDR3 runs to 16 residues. CDR3 in DNA: TGTGCCAGCAGCGGGGGACTAGCGGGAGGGACATATACCCAGTATTTT. Protein product: CASSGGLAGGTYTQYF.

Comments on this clonotype: At one of its ends the junction is not consistent with the germline gene, which may arise from a read error. The chain recombines TRBV6-5 with TRBJ2-6, with a weak D call TRBD1 (5 bases). Germline loops: CDR1 MNHEY, CDR2 SVGAGI. The length of the CDR3 is 15 residues. CDR3 DNA: TGTGCGAGCAGTCAAAGGGGCCCTGGGGCCAACATCCTGACTTTC. Protein product: CASSQRGPGANILTF.

To note about this clonotype: The CDR3 does not close with the conserved phenylalanine or tryptophan, likely indicating a read error. Here the CDR3 reads CSGQVSYEQYL. CDR3 nucleotide sequence: TGCAGTGGGCAGGTGAGCTACGAGCAGTACTTA. The genes are TRBV29-1 and TRBJ2-7; D remains ambiguous. Germline V lookup: CDR1 SQVTM, CDR2 ANQGSEA. CDR3 length: 11 amino acids.

The chain uses TRBV11-3 and TRBJ1-3; D call uncertain. CDR1 is SGHNT and CDR2 is YENEEA in the germline V gene. The CDR3 is 10 amino acids. CDR3 coding DNA: TGTGTCAACAGCTTCTCCACCATATATTTT. Translated, it gives CVNSFSTIYF.

On this clonotype itself: This CDR3 is missing its conserved last phenylalanine or tryptophan, likely due to a read error. The chain has TRBV11-3 and TRBJ2-1; perhaps TRBD2 as D (6 bases). The CDR3 extends over 13 amino acids. Germline CDR1 SGHNT, CDR2 YENEEA. V was pared by 7 bases and J by 7 bases, with 14 bases between. CDR3 nucleotides: TGTGCCAGCAATTTAGATAGCGGTAATGAGCAGTTCATC. Translating it yields CASNLDSGNEQFI.

With respect to this clonotype: Likely a read error: the CDR3 ends without its conserved phenylalanine or tryptophan. The chain employs TRBV4-1 and TRBJ2-3; D ambiguous. CDR3 length: 15 residues. Trimming stripped 0 bases from V and 12 bases from J, with 19 bases between. CDR1 and CDR2 (germline): MGHRA, YSYEKL. The CDR3 region is CASSQDPSGKDRQYY. CDR3 DNA sequence: TGCGCCAGCAGCCAAGATCCGAGTGGAAAGGATAGACAGTATTAT.

This clonotype is judged medium-sized. The V call is TRBV10-3, the J call TRBJ2-7; TRBD2 aligns across 10 bases. The length of the CDR3 is 15 residues. Losses at the gene ends were 6 bases for V and 0 bases for J; bases not matched to a gene: 5. Per the germline V gene, CDR1 is ENHRY and CDR2 is SYGVKD. This CDR3 is CAISYGTSDSYEQYF. The CDR3 DNA reads as TGTGCCATCAGCTACGGGACTAGCGACTCCTACGAGCAGTACTTC.

In the case of this clonotype: The conserved closing phenylalanine or tryptophan is absent in this CDR3, likely reflecting a read error. Here the CDR3 DNA reads TGTGACATCAGTGAGTCCGGAGAGAACTATGGCTACACCTTA. This sequence encodes CDISESGENYGYTL. The rearrangement uses TRBV10-3 and TRBJ1-2, with unresolved D. CDR1 and CDR2 (germline): ENHRY, SYGVKD. The CDR3 runs to 14 residues.

A word on this clonotype: An end of the junction differs from the germline gene, which may be a read error. This rearrangement joins TRBV29-1 to TRBJ1-2; maybe TRBD1 (5 bases). Germline values: CDR1 SQVTM, CDR2 ANQGSEA. The CDR3 runs 14 residues. CDR3: CSVEFRQSIYGYIF. The CDR3 DNA follows: TGCAGCGTCGAGTTTAGACAGTCGATCTATGGCTACATCTTC.

As regards this clonotype: Germline is not matched at one junction end, which may reflect a read error. V and J are TRBV6-1 and TRBJ1-2; D is uncertain. Germline-derived CDR1 and CDR2 are MNHNS and SASEGT. The CDR3 is 11 residues long. The chain's CDR3 is CASNEVYVYTF. In nucleotides, the CDR3 is TGTGCCAGTAATGAGGTTTATGTCTACACATTC.

This clonotype appeared many times. The CDR3 loop reads CASRTALLIMNTEAFF. For the CDR3, the DNA is TGTGCCAGCAGGACAGCGCTCCTAATCATGAACACTGAAGCTTTCTTT. The J gene is TRBJ1-1, the V gene TRBV28; D may be TRBD1 (5 bases). V lost 6 bases, J lost 0 bases, and 17 bases lay in between. CDR1 MDHEN and CDR2 SYDVKM come from the germline V gene. The CDR3 totals 16 residues.

On this clonotype: The junction departs from germline at one end; a sequencing error may be responsible. The chain recombines TRBV6-6 with TRBJ1-1; 10 bases are a match to TRBD1. The CDR3 loop spans 14 amino acids. Germline CDR1 is MNHNY and CDR2 is SVGAGI (reference sequence). In DNA, the CDR3 is TGTGCCAGAAGATATGACAGGGGGCTTCCTGAAGATTTCTTT. It encodes CARRYDRGLPEDFF.

A remark on this clonotype: This is likely a read error, given that the CDR3 carries no conserved phenylalanine or tryptophan at its end. This sequence joins TRBV11-3 and TRBJ2-3; 10 nucleotides match TRBD2. Per the germline V gene, CDR1 is SGHNT and CDR2 is YENEEA. This CDR3 is 15 amino acids long. The CDR3 spells CVSNISGRRTDTQYI. CDR3 DNA sequence: TGTGTCAGCAACATTAGCGGGAGGCGGACAGATACGCAGTATATT.